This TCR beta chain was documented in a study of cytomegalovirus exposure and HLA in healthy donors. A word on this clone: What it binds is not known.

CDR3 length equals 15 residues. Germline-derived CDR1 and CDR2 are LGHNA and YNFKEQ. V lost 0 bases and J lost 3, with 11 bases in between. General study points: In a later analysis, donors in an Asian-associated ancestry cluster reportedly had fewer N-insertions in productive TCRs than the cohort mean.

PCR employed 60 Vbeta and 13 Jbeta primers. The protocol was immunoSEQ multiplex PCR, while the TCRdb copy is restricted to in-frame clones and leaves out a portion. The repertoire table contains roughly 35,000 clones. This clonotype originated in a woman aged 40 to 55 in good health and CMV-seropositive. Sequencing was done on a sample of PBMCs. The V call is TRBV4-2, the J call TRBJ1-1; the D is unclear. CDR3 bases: TGTGCCAGCAGCCAAGATTCAGCAGAGGACACTGAAGCTTTCTTT. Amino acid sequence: CASSQDSAEDTEAFF.